The TCR beta chain under discussion was sequenced for a study of human thymus T cells. General study findings and limits: V and J genes seemed to be used with bias in thymic and blood repertoires.

Only four of the eight donors provided a roughly 0.5-1 mL blood sample. Blood DNA came from all available leukocytes, not a fixed cell number. From germline, CDR1 is MDHEN and CDR2 SYDVKM. Trimming cost V 0 bases and J 4 bases; bases outside gene matches: 3. This CDR3 has 15 residues. Only in-frame clones appear in the TCRdb table, and some are missing; sequencing was by immunoSEQ multiplex PCR. The table lists under 70,000 clones, around 94% of them singletons. On this clone: The antigen remains undetermined.

The sequenced material came from blood. The chain joins TRBV28 to TRBJ2-7, with 10 bases aligning to TRBD1. This receptor was identified in a boy less than two years old with a congenital heart defect but otherwise immunologically healthy. CDR3 sequence reads: CASSLWTGGGYEQYF. The DNA for the CDR3 is TGTGCCAGCAGTTTATGGACAGGGGGCGGGTACGAGCAGTACTTC.